The clone carrying this T cell receptor (beta chain) was seen a single time. The target antigen is unknown. This entry comes from a study of shared clonotypes between healthy human individuals. Study-wide findings and caveats: Among donors, clonotype sharing was expected to be affected by sequencing depth. Large sequencing depth failed to make sorted-subset sequencing complete, rarefaction showed.

CD8 memory fractions consisted of CD45RO+ and CCR7-negative CD45RA+ TemRA cells together. The genomic DNA of each subset was split evenly across several immunoSEQ plates. The protocol was immunoSEQ multiplex PCR, while the TCRdb copy is restricted to in-frame clones and leaves out a portion. The data contain roughly 380,000 clones, around 96% of them singletons. CDR1 is SGHAT, CDR2 FQNNGV, per germline. J gave up 3 bases and V 3 bases, and 7 bases lay outside the gene matches. This CDR3 has 17 residues. Sequencing input: memory CD8+ T cells sorted from blood. Subset reported: CD45RO+ cells pooled with CCR7-negative TemRA cells. This chain joins TRBV11-2 and TRBJ2-4, with TRBD1 identical over 11 bases. The sequence was obtained from a man aged 25-45 years in good health. The CDR3, as DNA: TGTGCCAGCAGCTTGGGTCCGGGACAGGGGGGCAAAAACATTCAGTACTTC. Amino acid sequence: CASSLGPGQGGKNIQYF. The variable domain in full, completed from reference TRBV11-2 and TRBJ2-4, reads EAGVAQSPRYKIIEKRQSVAFWCNPISGHATLYWYQQILGQGPKLLIQFQNNGVVDDSQLPKDRFSAERLKGVDSTLKIQPAKLEDSAVYLCASSLGPGQGGKNIQYFGAGTRLSVL.